This is a list of T cell receptor beta chains from one sample in a study of blood T cells in healthy people across ages. TCRdb analysed the 5' RACE reads with MiXCR anew, one entry per CDR3 protein. Of about 930,000 distinct CDR3 sequences listed, roughly 28% are singletons. This sample was also put to use in a study of T cells of mothers and their children.

What was sequenced was blood. These receptors all come from a woman aged 40 to 50 in good health. Both conserved end residues are part of each CDR3. D genes are given only for firm matches. Expanded clones get a size class; other rows say once, few or many, or leave the size out.

CDR3,DNA,J,V,size,D
CASSSSRGRGVYGYTF,TGTGCCAGCAGCTCCTCGCGGGGGAGGGGAGTATATGGCTACACCTTC,TRBJ1-2,TRBV7-2,many,NA
CASSAGVRDNYGYTF,TGTGCCAGCAGCGCAGGGGTCAGGGACAACTATGGCTACACCTTC,TRBJ1-2,TRBV7-2,NA,NA
CASSHQTGGQGYEKLFF,TGTGCCAGCAGCCACCAAACAGGGGGACAGGGATACGAAAAACTGTTTTTT,TRBJ1-4,TRBV4-2,NA,TRBD1
CAISPDAYGQFF,TGTGCCATCAGTCCGGACGCCTACGGGCAGTTCTTC,TRBJ2-1,TRBV10-3,NA,NA
CASSLPGTGQETQYF,TGTGCCAGCAGTTTGCCGGGGACAGGCCAAGAGACCCAGTACTTC,TRBJ2-5,TRBV28,NA,TRBD1
CSARGGGNTDTQYF,TGCAGTGCTAGGGGCGGGGGAAACACAGATACGCAGTATTTT,TRBJ2-3,TRBV20-1,few,TRBD2
CASSLGGTRETQYF,TGTGCCAGCAGCTTAGGGGGGACTAGGGAGACCCAGTACTTC,TRBJ2-5,TRBV7-2,many,TRBD2
CASSLFPRTSGDLGQYF,TGTGCCAGCAGTTTATTTCCCCGGACTAGCGGAGACTTGGGGCAGTACTTC,TRBJ2-7,TRBV28,many,TRBD2
CASSLDRNTEAFF,TGTGCCAGCAGCTTGGACAGGAACACTGAAGCTTTCTTT,TRBJ1-1,TRBV5-1,many,NA
CASSLTWAPSGPGANVLTF,TGTGCCAGCAGCTTAACGTGGGCTCCGTCAGGGCCGGGGGCCAACGTCCTGACTTTC,TRBJ2-6,TRBV7-3,many,NA
CASRREIADTQYF,TGTGCCAGCCGGCGGGAGATCGCAGATACGCAGTATTTT,TRBJ2-3,TRBV27,NA,TRBD2
CAISESSGDYGYTF,TGTGCCATCAGTGAGTCGTCGGGGGACTATGGCTACACCTTC,TRBJ1-2,TRBV10-3,NA,NA
CASSLGQGAMTDTQYF,TGTGCCAGCAGTTTGGGACAGGGAGCGATGACAGATACGCAGTATTTT,TRBJ2-3,TRBV12-3/TRBV12-4,NA,TRBD1
CASSPSWEDTRELFF,TGTGCCAGCAGCCCTAGTTGGGAGGACACCAGGGAGCTGTTTTTT,TRBJ2-2,TRBV7-3,NA,NA
CASSPRDSLSGANVLTF,TGTGCCAGCTCACCAAGGGACAGCCTCTCTGGGGCCAACGTCCTGACTTTC,TRBJ2-6,TRBV18,few,TRBD1
CASAPTEAPRPLHF,TGTGCCAGCGCGCCAACCGAGGCCCCTCGGCCCCTCCACTTT,TRBJ1-6,TRBV12-3/TRBV12-4,NA,NA
CSARPQRGSYNEQFF,TGCAGTGCCCGGCCCCAGCGGGGCTCCTACAATGAGCAGTTCTTC,TRBJ2-1,TRBV20-1,many,TRBD2
CASSSPNLGKLFF,TGTGCCAGCAGCTCCCCTAATTTGGGAAAACTGTTTTTT,TRBJ1-4,TRBV7-9,few,NA
CASSRLAGEGNEQFF,TGTGCCAGCAGTCGACTAGCGGGGGAGGGCAATGAGCAGTTCTTC,TRBJ2-1,TRBV6-2/TRBV6-3,few,TRBD2
CASSEYPGQGDTQYF,TGTGCCAGCAGTGAGTACCCGGGACAGGGAGATACGCAGTATTTT,TRBJ2-3,TRBV6-1,NA,TRBD1
CTSSAGLARSSKNIQYF,TGTACCAGCAGCGCGGGACTAGCGCGGTCGTCCAAAAACATTCAGTACTTC,TRBJ2-4,TRBV7-6,NA,TRBD2
CASSLIVTEAFF,TGTGCCAGCAGCTTAATAGTCACTGAAGCTTTCTTT,TRBJ1-1,TRBV7-2,NA,NA
CASSYSQRTGKVNIQYF,TGTGCCAGCAGTTACTCGCAAAGGACAGGGAAGGTGAACATTCAGTACTTC,TRBJ2-4,TRBV6-8,NA,TRBD1
CASSGQPYGYTF,TGTGCCAGCAGTGGACAGCCCTATGGCTACACCTTC,TRBJ1-2,TRBV28,NA,NA
CASSLSRGGPETQYF,TGTGCCAGCAGTTTATCGCGGGGGGGCCCAGAGACCCAGTACTTC,TRBJ2-5,TRBV28,few,TRBD2
CASSLELGTEAFF,TGTGCCAGCAGCTTAGAGCTTGGGACTGAAGCTTTCTTT,TRBJ1-1,TRBV5-6,few,NA
CASSLVDRSESEQYF,TGCGCCAGCAGCTTGGTGGACAGGTCGGAATCCGAGCAGTACTTC,TRBJ2-7,TRBV5-1,NA,TRBD1
CASSYIDSGANVRTF,TGTGCCAGCAGTTACATAGACTCTGGGGCCAACGTCCGGACTTTC,TRBJ2-6,TRBV6-6,NA,NA
CASKLGPSEQLF,TGTGCCAGCAAGTTGGGGCCGAGTGAGCAGCTCTTC,TRBJ2-1,TRBV2,NA,NA
CASSLDPPPNYGYTF,TGTGCCAGCAGCTTAGATCCCCCTCCTAACTATGGCTACACCTTC,TRBJ1-2,TRBV7-9,NA,NA
CASSSYHGGLVNNQPQHF,TGTGCCAGCAGCTCCTATCATGGGGGGTTGGTTAACAATCAGCCCCAGCATTTT,TRBJ1-5,TRBV7-2,few,NA
CASSDGQTKMTQYF,TGTGCCAGCAGCGACGGACAGACCAAGATGACCCAGTACTTC,TRBJ2-5,TRBV28,NA,NA
CASSCGSGGPDTQYF,TGCGCCAGCAGCTGCGGTAGCGGGGGGCCAGATACGCAGTATTTT,TRBJ2-3,TRBV5-1,NA,TRBD2
CAGSRDRINYGYTF,TGTGCCGGCAGCCGGGACAGGATCAACTATGGCTACACCTTC,TRBJ1-2,TRBV5-4,few,TRBD1
CASSPEEPLYGYTF,TGTGCCAGCAGCCCCGAGGAACCTCTCTATGGCTACACCTTC,TRBJ1-2,TRBV7-9,few,NA
CASSFMTGLANYGYTF,TGTGCCAGCAGCTTCATGACAGGGCTAGCTAACTATGGCTACACCTTC,TRBJ1-2,TRBV7-6,few,TRBD1
CVSSLEYYGTEAFF,TGCGTCAGCAGCTTGGAATACTATGGGACTGAAGCTTTCTTT,TRBJ1-1,TRBV5-1,few,NA
CASSYAGGGGAGDTQYF,TGTGCCAGCAGTTACGCAGGAGGCGGGGGGGCAGGGGATACGCAGTATTTT,TRBJ2-3,TRBV6-5,NA,TRBD2
CASSGTGFGNQPQHF,TGTGCCAGCAGTGGGACAGGTTTCGGCAATCAGCCCCAGCATTTT,TRBJ1-5,TRBV2,NA,TRBD1
CASSNPGQGNYGYTF,TGTGCCAGCAGTAACCCGGGACAGGGCAACTATGGCTACACCTTC,TRBJ1-2,TRBV2,NA,TRBD1
CASSYRGLIYGYTF,TGTGCCAGCAGTTACCGAGGGCTGATCTATGGCTACACCTTC,TRBJ1-2,TRBV6-5,NA,NA
CASSPTWATEDTDTQYF,TGTGCCAGCAGTCCGACTTGGGCAACGGAGGACACAGATACGCAGTATTTT,TRBJ2-3,TRBV28,NA,NA
CASSLGQGYPEAFF,TGTGCCAGCAGCTTAGGACAGGGCTACCCTGAAGCTTTCTTT,TRBJ1-1,TRBV7-2,few,TRBD1
CASSSPRGGYQETQYF,TGTGCCAGCAGCTCACCCCGGGGGGGATACCAAGAGACCCAGTACTTC,TRBJ2-5,TRBV7-2,NA,TRBD2
CASSLGQGPPSYNEQFF,TGTGCCAGCAGCTTAGGACAGGGCCCTCCCTCCTACAATGAGCAGTTCTTC,TRBJ2-1,TRBV7-2,NA,TRBD1
CASNAGYNEQFF,TGTGCCAGCAATGCTGGCTACAATGAGCAGTTCTTC,TRBJ2-1,TRBV28,NA,NA
CASSQEGESLYEQYF,TGTGCCAGCAGCCAAGAAGGGGAAAGCCTCTACGAGCAGTACTTC,TRBJ2-7,TRBV4-2,few,NA
CSADRGASNEQFF,TGCAGCGCCGACAGGGGGGCTTCCAATGAGCAGTTCTTC,TRBJ2-1,TRBV29-1,NA,TRBD1